Shown below are 24 T cell receptor beta chains from a single sample sequenced in a study of glioma-infiltrating T cells after dendritic cell vaccination. Sample time point: after dendritic cell vaccination, including at tumor progression/relapse. Repertoires were generated with immunoSEQ multiplex PCR, while TCRdb's copy carries only in-frame clones and drops some. The sample carries some 46,000 clones, over 75% recorded once. Sequencing used blood, obtained after dendritic cell vaccination. The receptor set was obtained from a human donor with glioblastoma.

The chain is built from TRBV19 and TRBJ1-5, with 7 bases aligning to TRBD1. J lost 6 bases, V lost 3 bases, and 8 bases had no gene match. This CDR3 has 15 amino acids. CDR1 and CDR2 from the germline V gene are LNHDA and SQIVND (reference sequence). CDR3 in amino acids: CASSMALTGFQPQHF. In DNA, the CDR3 is TGTGCCAGTAGTATGGCCCTGACAGGGTTTCAGCCCCAGCATTTT.

This rearrangement joins TRBV30 to TRBJ1-4, with D possibly matching TRBD1 (5 bases). Germline CDR1 and CDR2: GTSNPN and SVGIG (reference sequence). This CDR3 comprises 15 residues. Trimming removed 2 bases from V and 5 bases from J, with 15 bases in between. CDR3 sequence reads: CAWSPNRSLNEKLFF. The DNA for the CDR3 is TGTGCCTGGAGTCCCAACAGGTCCCTAAATGAAAAACTGTTTTTT.

This clone was recorded only once. The rearrangement joins TRBV27 to TRBJ2-7, with D maybe TRBD2 (6 bases). The V and J ends lost 6 bases and 2 bases respectively, with 14 bases between them. CDR1 MNHEY and CDR2 SMNVEV come from the germline V gene (reference sequence). This CDR3 comprises 14 residues. The CDR3 sequence: CASRTYGGTYEQYF. CDR3 DNA: TGTGCCAGCAGGACGTATGGAGGGACCTACGAGCAGTACTTC.

The chain is built from TRBV29-1 and TRBJ2-1; TRBD2 is a possible D gene (5 bases). The CDR3 spans 12 residues. V was pared by 7 bases and J by 8 bases, with 15 bases between. CDR1 is SQVTM, CDR2 ANQGSEA, per germline. The CDR3 coding sequence is TGCAGCGGTCGGGATAGGATCTATGAGCAGTTCTTC. This codes for CSGRDRIYEQFF.

The chain employs TRBV20-1 and TRBJ1-6; D unresolved. Trimming removed 0 bases from V and 13 bases from J, with 7 bases in between. This CDR3 region has 11 residues. CDR1 is DFQATT and CDR2 is SNEGSKA in the germline V gene (reference sequence). The DNA of the CDR3 is TGCAGTGCTAGAGAAGAGGCCCCCCTCCACTTT. This encodes CSAREEAPLHF.

The V gene is TRBV2, the J gene TRBJ2-2, with D perhaps matching TRBD2 (5 bases). The CDR3 is made up of 14 amino acids. Trimming took 8 bases from V and 0 from J, leaving 10 bases between them. Germline loops: CDR1 SNHLY, CDR2 FYNNEI. The CDR3 protein is CASLLLANTGELFF. CDR3 bases: TGTGCCAGCCTTCTACTAGCGAACACCGGGGAGCTGTTTTTT.

This chain uses TRBV10-2 with TRBJ1-2, with a tentative D call TRBD1 (6 bases). V was shortened by 4 bases and J by 7 bases, with 16 bases between the two germline ends. The CDR3 has 14 amino acids. Germline assignment: CDR1 WSHSY and CDR2 SAAADI. The CDR3 nucleotides read TGCGCCAGCAGTGCCGAGACAGGCCGCATTGGCTACACCTTC. It codes for CASSAETGRIGYTF.

The chain joins TRBV6-1 to TRBJ1-4; D unclear. The germline V gene encodes CDR1 MNHNS and CDR2 SASEGT. The germline V and J ends were trimmed by 5 bases and 5 bases, with 12 bases remaining between them. This CDR3 comprises 14 residues. CDR3 sequence: CASSWEGRNEKLFF. CDR3 in DNA: TGTGCCAGCAGTTGGGAAGGGAGGAATGAAAAACTGTTTTTT.

This clone was counted once. The chain recombines TRBV11-1 with TRBJ1-1; possible D gene TRBD1, 5 bases. The CDR3 is made up of 14 amino acids. With 2 bases removed from V and 4 bases from J, the gap between germline ends came to 11 bases. Germline assignment: CDR1 SGHAT and CDR2 FQDESV (reference sequence). Here the CDR3 reads CASSLYGRGTEAFF. CDR3 DNA: TGTGCCAGCAGCTTATACGGAAGGGGCACTGAAGCTTTCTTT.

This chain joins TRBV15 and TRBJ1-2, with a tentative D call TRBD1 (6 bases). Per the germline V gene, CDR1 is LNHNV and CDR2 is YYDKDF (reference sequence). With 5 bases removed from V and 10 bases from J, the gap between germline ends came to 20 bases. CDR3 size: 14 residues. In DNA form, the CDR3 reads TGTGCCACCAGCGGCCTAGACAGGAAAAGGTACTACACCTTC. Its protein is CATSGLDRKRYYTF.

This clone was counted a few times. V and J are TRBV19 and TRBJ2-3; D not resolved. This CDR3 contains 15 residues. The germline V and J ends were trimmed by 3 bases and 0 bases, with 10 bases remaining between them. The V gene's germline CDR1 is LNHDA and CDR2 SQIVND (reference sequence). CDR3 nucleotide sequence: TGTGCCAGTAGTATCCAGGCCCCTAGCACAGATACGCAGTATTTT. It codes for CASSIQAPSTDTQYF.

In nucleotides, the CDR3 is TGTGCCATCAGTGAGACGAAATACCACAGGAACCTTAACTATGGCTACACCTTC. Its translation: CAISETKYHRNLNYGYTF. V usage is TRBV10-3 and J usage is TRBJ1-2; TRBD1 is a possible D gene (5 bases). The CDR3 totals 18 residues. Germline CDR1 ENHRY, CDR2 SYGVKD. V lost 2 bases to trimming and J lost 1 base, with 20 bases between them.

The V call is TRBV7-6, the J call TRBJ2-7; D unresolved. In germline, CDR1 is SGHVS, CDR2 FNYEAQ. Trimming pared 1 base from V and 0 bases from J, leaving 4 bases between. CDR3 length: 13 amino acids. CDR3 sequence reads: CASSLGLSYEQYF. The CDR3 bases are TGTGCCAGCAGCTTAGGGCTCTCCTACGAGCAGTACTTC.

The CDR3 sequence: CASSPRGGAGVYEQYF. The DNA of the CDR3 is TGTGCCAGCAGCCCGCGTGGGGGGGCGGGAGTTTACGAGCAGTACTTC. The V and J genes are TRBV7-9 and TRBJ2-7, with D maybe TRBD2 (7 bases). The length of the CDR3 is 16 residues. The V gene lost 5 bases and the J gene lost 4 bases, with 21 bases spanning the gap. Germline V lookup: CDR1 SEHNR, CDR2 FQNEAQ (reference sequence).

The J gene is TRBJ2-4, the V gene TRBV7-2; 9 bases agree with TRBD1. CDR1 is SGHTA and CDR2 is FQGNSA in the germline V gene. This CDR3 is built from 16 residues. V shed 1 base and J 1 base; nucleotides not matched to a gene: 2. The CDR3 region has the DNA TGTGCCAGCAGCTTAGGGACAGGGGTTGCCAAAAACATTCAGTACTTC. Its translation is CASSLGTGVAKNIQYF.

The rearrangement links TRBV18 to TRBJ1-1; 9 nucleotides line up with TRBD1. CDR3 length: 14 amino acids. Per germline, CDR1 KGHSH and CDR2 LQKENI. The J segment lost 4 bases and the V segment lost 5 bases, leaving 5 bases of the junction unmatched. The CDR3 DNA is TGTGCCAGCTCAAGCAACAGGGGGCTCACTGAAGCTTTCTTT. Its protein product is CASSSNRGLTEAFF.

The rearrangement joins TRBV25-1 to TRBJ2-7; weak D call: TRBD1 (5 bases). The CDR3 totals 15 residues. Trimming pared 3 bases from V and 2 bases from J, leaving 14 bases between. Germline lookup yields CDR1 MGHDK and CDR2 SYGVNS. This CDR3 reads CASSDPGQGTYEQYF. The CDR3 nucleotides are TGTGCCAGCAGTGACCCGGGTCAGGGAACCTACGAGCAGTACTTC.

The chain has TRBV7-9 and TRBJ1-2, with D possibly matching TRBD1 (5 bases). V lost 5 bases and J 0 bases, leaving 13 bases between the germline ends. The CDR3 runs to 15 residues. Germline CDR1 and CDR2: SEHNR and FQNEAQ (reference sequence). DNA of the CDR3: TGTGCCAGCAGCCAAAGACAGCCCTCTAACTATGGCTACACCTTC. It yields the protein CASSQRQPSNYGYTF.

V is TRBV28 and J is TRBJ1-2; 7 bases line up with TRBD1. CDR3 size: 14 residues. V shed 5 bases and J 6 bases; nucleotides not matched to a gene: 9. In germline, CDR1 is MDHEN, CDR2 SYDVKM. This CDR3 reads CASSKITGENGYTF. CDR3 DNA sequence: TGTGCCAGCAGTAAGATTACAGGGGAGAATGGCTACACCTTC.

Concerning this clone: At the DNA level, this CDR3 is encoded by other sequences in the same sample as well. The rearrangement joins TRBV9 to TRBJ1-1, with 7 bases identical to TRBD1. CDR3 length: 14 amino acids. With 3 bases clipped from V and 8 bases from J, the junction kept 10 bases outside the gene matches. Per the germline V gene, CDR1 is SGDLS and CDR2 is YYNGEE. The DNA of the CDR3 is TGTGCCAGCAGCGCGTTACGACAGGGTACAGAAGCTTTCTTT. Its translation is CASSALRQGTEAFF.

The chain uses TRBV7-2 and TRBJ2-1, with D perhaps matching TRBD2 (5 bases). V gave up 11 bases and J gave up 0 bases, with 5 bases separating them. The CDR3 totals 11 residues. Germline assignment: CDR1 SGHTA and CDR2 FQGNSA. The CDR3 is CAGSSYNEQFF. For the CDR3, the DNA is TGTGCCGGGAGCTCCTACAATGAGCAGTTCTTC.

This chain joins TRBV15 and TRBJ1-3; D gene ambiguous. The CDR3 totals 15 residues. The V gene lost 2 bases and the J gene lost 0 bases, with 8 bases spanning the gap. Germline lookup yields CDR1 LNHNV and CDR2 YYDKDF (reference sequence). The CDR3 bases are TGTGCCACCAGCAGACAGATTCTCTCTGGAAACACCATATATTTT. Protein: CATSRQILSGNTIYF.

This CDR3 reads CASSPASQVNYNEQFF. Here the CDR3 DNA reads TGTGCCAGCTCCCCTGCCTCACAGGTGAACTACAATGAGCAGTTCTTC. The chain combines TRBV18 with TRBJ2-1, with D possibly being TRBD1 (5 bases). The CDR3 is 16 residues long. Germline CDR1 KGHSH, CDR2 LQKENI. The V and J ends lost 6 bases and 3 bases respectively, with 18 bases between them.

This sequence joins TRBV19 and TRBJ2-7; TRBD1 matches 12 bases. The germline gives CDR1 LNHDA, CDR2 SQIVND (reference sequence). The CDR3 length is 15 residues. With V trimmed by 6 bases and J by 3 bases, 6 bases remained unmatched. CDR3 residues: CASRYRDRGLYEQYF. The CDR3 DNA follows: TGTGCCAGTAGATACCGGGACAGGGGGCTCTACGAGCAGTACTTC.